The clone carrying this TCR beta chain has just a few counts. Its antigen is as yet unknown. One base away lies a much larger clone, so this may be a sequencing read error. These data are taken from a study of blood T cells in healthy people across ages. A sample-barcoded 5' primer and a J-beta primer mix were used in a second PCR of about 7 to 12 cycles. One entry per CDR3 protein results from TCRdb running MiXCR on the 5' RACE reads. The sample yields some 930,000 distinct CDR3 sequences, approximately 32% seen once. Study results and limitations: Donor CMV status was unknown, possibly confounding expanded clonotype changes.

These sequences were also reported in another study, on T cells of mothers and their children.

The TCR was taken from a middle-aged woman in good health. The sequencing sample was made of blood.

CDR3 protein: CSVQTPANHGYTF. Here the CDR3 DNA reads TGCAGCGTCCAGACACCCGCTAACCATGGCTACACCTTC. The chain employs TRBV29-1 and TRBJ1-2; D gene uncertain. CDR1 is SQVTM and CDR2 is ANQGSEA in the germline V gene. The CDR3 is 13 residues long.